This entry describes one TCR beta chain. Its specificity is not known. Profiling that covered TCR beta VDJ and CDR3 relied on genomic DNA as its template. In TCRdb, the reads were re-called with MiXCR into one record per CDR3 protein. The sample yields about 150,000 distinct CDR3 sequences, 52% seen once. Those patients picked for sequencing had displayed CD8+CD57+ cell expansion on flow cytometry. There were no patients without severe acquired aplastic anemia. The germline V and J ends were trimmed by 3 bases and 12 bases, with 12 bases remaining between them. The CDR3 extends over 11 amino acids. Germline-derived CDR1 and CDR2 are DFQATT and SNEGSKA (reference sequence). The data are from a study of CD8+CD57+ T cells in acquired aplastic anemia. Study overall: 3.2 ug was the average amount of DNA from sorted CD4+ and CD8+ cells. Overall study findings and caveats: Patients and controls shared under 30 CD8+ CDR3 sequences, highly expressed in patients. Patients and controls had CD8+ Simpson's diversity values that were not significantly distinct.

The chain links TRBV20-1 to TRBJ2-1; D remains unclear. What was sequenced was sorted CD4+, CD8+, or CD8+CD57+ T cells (not recorded which) from PBMCs. The origin of this receptor is a human donor with aplastic anemia. The CDR3 DNA follows: TGCAGTGCTAGGGGCCTACTCACGCAGTTCTTC. The encoded protein is CSARGLLTQFF.